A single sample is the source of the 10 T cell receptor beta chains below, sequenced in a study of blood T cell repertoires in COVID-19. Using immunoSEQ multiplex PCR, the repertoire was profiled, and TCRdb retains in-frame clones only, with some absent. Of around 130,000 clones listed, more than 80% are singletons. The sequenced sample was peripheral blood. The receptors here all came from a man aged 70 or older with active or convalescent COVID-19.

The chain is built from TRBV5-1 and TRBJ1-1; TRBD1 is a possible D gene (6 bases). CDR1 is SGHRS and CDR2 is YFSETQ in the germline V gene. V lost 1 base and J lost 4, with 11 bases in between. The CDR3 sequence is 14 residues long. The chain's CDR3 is CASSLSQGATEAFF. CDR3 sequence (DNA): TGCGCCAGCAGCTTGTCACAGGGAGCCACTGAAGCTTTCTTT.

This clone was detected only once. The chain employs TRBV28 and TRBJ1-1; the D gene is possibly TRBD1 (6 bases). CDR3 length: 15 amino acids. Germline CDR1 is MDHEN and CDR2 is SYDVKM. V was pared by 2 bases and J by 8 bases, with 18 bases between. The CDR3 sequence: CASSLEGGRGREAFF. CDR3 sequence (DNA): TGTGCCAGCAGTTTAGAGGGGGGGCGCGGTAGGGAAGCTTTCTTT.

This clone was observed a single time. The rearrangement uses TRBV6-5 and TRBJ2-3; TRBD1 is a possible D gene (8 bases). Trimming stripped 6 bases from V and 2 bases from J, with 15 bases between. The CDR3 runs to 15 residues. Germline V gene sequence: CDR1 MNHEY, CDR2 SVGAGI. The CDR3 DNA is TGTGCCAGCAGATACAGGGGGGGGGACACAGATACGCAGTATTTT. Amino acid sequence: CASRYRGGDTDTQYF.

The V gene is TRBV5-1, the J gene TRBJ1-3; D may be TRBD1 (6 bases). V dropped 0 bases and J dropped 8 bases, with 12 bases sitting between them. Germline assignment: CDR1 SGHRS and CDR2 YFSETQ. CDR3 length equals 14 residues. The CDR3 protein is CASSLGRTEDTIYF. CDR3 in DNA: TGCGCCAGCAGCTTGGGAAGGACAGAGGACACCATATATTTT.

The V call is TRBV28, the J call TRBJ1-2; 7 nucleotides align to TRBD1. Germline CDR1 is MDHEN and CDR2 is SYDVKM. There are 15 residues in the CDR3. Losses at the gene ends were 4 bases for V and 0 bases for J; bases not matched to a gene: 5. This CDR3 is CASSSPDRANYGYTF. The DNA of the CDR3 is TGTGCCAGCAGTTCCCCCGACAGGGCTAACTATGGCTACACCTTC.

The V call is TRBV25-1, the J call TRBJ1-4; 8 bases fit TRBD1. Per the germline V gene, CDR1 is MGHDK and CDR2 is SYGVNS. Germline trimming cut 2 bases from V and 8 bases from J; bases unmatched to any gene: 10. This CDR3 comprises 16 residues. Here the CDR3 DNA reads TGTGCCAGCAGTGAAGAAGTACGTGACAGGGGAGAAAAACTGTTTTTT. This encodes CASSEEVRDRGEKLFF. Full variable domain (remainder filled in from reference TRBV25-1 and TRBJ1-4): EADIYQTPRYLVIGTGKKITLECSQTMGHDKMYWYQQDPGMELHLIHYSYGVNSTEKGDLSSESTVSRIRTEHFPLTLESARPSHTSQYLCASSEEVRDRGEKLFFGSGTQLSVL.

The CDR3 sequence: CATRGAYQETQYF. The DNA of the CDR3 is TGTGCCACGCGGGGGGCGTACCAAGAGACCCAGTACTTC. The chain joins TRBV27 to TRBJ2-5; 8 bases match TRBD2. The V and J ends lost 10 bases and 0 bases, in that order; junction bases with no gene match: 4. The CDR3 loop spans 13 amino acids. Germline CDR1 reads MNHEY; CDR2 reads SMNVEV (reference sequence).

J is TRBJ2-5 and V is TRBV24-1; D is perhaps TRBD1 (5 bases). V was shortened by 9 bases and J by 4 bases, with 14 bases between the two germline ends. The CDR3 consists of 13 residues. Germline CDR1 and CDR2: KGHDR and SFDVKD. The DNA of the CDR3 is TGTGCCACCTCCCAGGGCCTAGGAGAGACCCAGTACTTC. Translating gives CATSQGLGETQYF.

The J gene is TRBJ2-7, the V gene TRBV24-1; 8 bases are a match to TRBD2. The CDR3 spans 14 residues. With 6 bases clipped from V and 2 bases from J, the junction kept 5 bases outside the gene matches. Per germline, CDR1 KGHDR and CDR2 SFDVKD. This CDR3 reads CATSNSGNPYEQYF. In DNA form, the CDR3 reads TGTGCCACCAGTAATAGCGGGAATCCCTACGAGCAGTACTTC.

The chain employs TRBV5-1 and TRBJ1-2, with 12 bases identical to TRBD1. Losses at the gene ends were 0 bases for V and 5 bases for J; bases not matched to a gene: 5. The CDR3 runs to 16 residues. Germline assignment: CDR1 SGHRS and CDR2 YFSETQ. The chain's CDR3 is CASSLVGQGARYGYTF. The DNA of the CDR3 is TGCGCCAGCAGCTTGGTGGGACAGGGGGCGCGGTATGGCTACACCTTC.